This TCR beta chain came from a study of blood T cell repertoires in COVID-19. Cohort assignment relied on participant-reported clinical history. Recovered status in Cohort 3 required two negative PCRs, clearance, or symptom resolution. In the study's own analysis: Nucleated cell counts were estimated from reference gene primer amplification. The assay was immunoSEQ multiplex PCR, and TCRdb's table has in-frame clones only and misses some. V and J calls plus clone size are reproduced from that table; the DNA served to infer D and trimming. The sample includes fewer than 400,000 clones, approximately 88% seen only once; the top ten take about 5%. The germline V gene has CDR1 SGDLS and CDR2 YYNGEE. V was pared by 4 bases and J by 4 bases, with 18 bases between. CDR3 length: 16 residues.

The source material was PBMCs or T cells enriched from blood (not recorded which). This TCR was recovered from a man aged 25-45 years who had recovered from COVID-19. The chain combines TRBV9 with TRBJ2-1, with D perhaps given as TRBD1 or TRBD2 (9 bases each). CDR3 nucleotides: TGTGCCAGCAGCCTAGCGGGGACAGGGCCTTACAATGAGCAGTTCTTC. Its translation: CASSLAGTGPYNEQFF.